Shown below are 12 T cell receptor beta chains from a single sample sequenced in a study of blood T cell repertoires in COVID-19. Libraries were prepared by immunoSEQ multiplex PCR; TCRdb keeps only in-frame clonotypes and omits some of them. Of around 91,000 clones in the sample, roughly 84% were seen once. The sample taken for sequencing was peripheral blood. The receptors come from a human donor in a cohort sampled during active COVID-19.

V is TRBV19 and J is TRBJ2-1; unclear D gene. Germline CDR1 is LNHDA and CDR2 is SQIVND (reference sequence). Trimming left V 5 bases short and J 9 bases short, with 14 bases between. The CDR3 totals 13 residues. CDR3 in amino acids: CASSGTRLGEQFF. The CDR3 nucleotides read TGTGCCAGTAGTGGAACCAGGTTAGGTGAGCAGTTCTTC.

This clone was counted between two and nine times. The chain recombines TRBV7-9 with TRBJ2-4, with TRBD2 identical over 7 bases. This CDR3 region has 18 residues. Losses at the gene ends were 5 bases for V and 0 bases for J; bases not matched to a gene: 13. The germline CDR1 and CDR2 sequences are SEHNR and FQNEAQ (reference sequence). The CDR3 bases are TGTGCCAGCAGCCTAGGGCGGACTAGGGGTGTAGCCAAAAACATTCAGTACTTC. Amino acids: CASSLGRTRGVAKNIQYF.

The chain combines TRBV25-1 with TRBJ1-2, with TRBD1 identical over 7 bases. This CDR3 is 13 amino acids long. The V gene's germline CDR1 is MGHDK and CDR2 SYGVNS. The J segment lost 8 bases and the V segment lost 7 bases, leaving 10 bases of the junction unmatched. CDR3 in DNA: TGTGCCAGCACTTGGGGACAGACAACAGGCTACACCTTC. Amino acids: CASTWGQTTGYTF.

The chain links TRBV6-5 to TRBJ2-5; the match to TRBD1 covers 8 bases. This CDR3 contains 13 residues. Trimming took 5 bases from V and 4 from J; bases not matched to a gene: 3. Germline-derived CDR1 and CDR2 are MNHEY and SVGAGI. CDR3 sequence: CASSRTGRETQYF. DNA for the CDR3: TGTGCCAGCAGTCGGACAGGGCGAGAGACCCAGTACTTC.

The chain links TRBV6-6 to TRBJ2-7, with D tentatively TRBD2 (8 bases). V dropped 6 bases and J dropped 6 bases, with 21 bases sitting between them. CDR1 and CDR2 (germline): MNHNY, SVGAGI (reference sequence). The CDR3 sequence is 15 residues long. This CDR3 is CASSPLAGRGREQYF. The DNA of the CDR3 is TGTGCCAGCAGCCCGTTAGCGGGGAGGGGGCGCGAGCAGTACTTC.

V gene TRBV18 combines with J gene TRBJ1-6; D may be TRBD1 (5 bases). The germline V gene encodes CDR1 KGHSH and CDR2 LQKENI. The V gene lost 3 bases and the J gene lost 10 bases, with 10 bases spanning the gap. The CDR3 length is 13 residues. Here the CDR3 reads CASSPQGGSPLHF. CDR3 DNA sequence: TGTGCCAGCTCACCTCAGGGAGGATCACCCCTCCACTTT.

This chain uses TRBV19 with TRBJ2-7, with D possibly being TRBD2 (5 bases). Germline CDR1 reads LNHDA; CDR2 reads SQIVND (reference sequence). V dropped 5 bases and J dropped 0 bases, with 17 bases sitting between them. This CDR3 region has 16 residues. CDR3 loop: CASSSSNRLSSYEQYF. The DNA of the CDR3 is TGTGCCAGTAGTTCGTCGAACAGACTAAGCTCCTACGAGCAGTACTTC. The whole variable domain, remainder taken from reference TRBV19 and TRBJ2-7, is DGGITQSPKYLFRKEGQNVTLSCEQNLNHDAMYWYRQDPGQGLRLIYYSQIVNDFQKGDIAEGYSVSREKKESFPLTVTSAQKNPTAFYLCASSSSNRLSSYEQYFGPGTRLTVT.

The chain recombines TRBV5-1 with TRBJ1-1; TRBD1 matches 7 bases. Germline CDR1 SGHRS, CDR2 YFSETQ. The CDR3 totals 15 residues. V trimming: 2 bases; J trimming: 4 bases; junction bases outside the gene matches: 8. CDR3 in amino acids: CASSFPRQGGTEAFF. DNA of the CDR3: TGCGCCAGCAGCTTCCCTCGACAGGGAGGCACTGAAGCTTTCTTT. The whole variable domain, filled in from reference TRBV5-1 and TRBJ1-1, reads KAGVTQTPRYLIKTRGQQVTLSCSPISGHRSVSWYQQTPGQGLQFLFEYFSETQRNKGNFPGRFSGRQFSNSRSEMNVSTLELGDSALYLCASSFPRQGGTEAFFGQGTRLTVV.

V and J are TRBV3-1 (or the pseudogene TRBV3-2) and TRBJ2-3; 8 bases match TRBD2. In germline, CDR1 is LGHDT, CDR2 YNNKEL (reference sequence). V trimming: 6 bases; J trimming: 2 bases; junction bases outside the gene matches: 7. The CDR3 runs to 15 residues. The CDR3 DNA reads TGTGCCAGCAGACAGGGTAGCGGGATCACAGATACGCAGTATTTT. It is translated as CASRQGSGITDTQYF.

This clone was counted ten times or more. The chain uses TRBV7-9 and TRBJ2-7, with D perhaps matching TRBD2 (5 bases). Germline-derived CDR1 and CDR2 are SEHNR and FQNEAQ (reference sequence). Trimming took off 3 bases at V and 5 bases at J, with 8 bases between the two ends. This CDR3 contains 12 residues. CDR3 sequence reads: CASSLGVNEQYF. CDR3 sequence (DNA): TGTGCCAGCAGCTTGGGAGTAAACGAGCAGTACTTC.

The chain links TRBV28 to TRBJ2-2; tentative D call: TRBD1 (6 bases). The V end was cut by 1 base, the J end by 7 bases, with 13 bases between. Germline assignment: CDR1 MDHEN and CDR2 SYDVKM. The CDR3 is made up of 15 amino acids. The CDR3 nucleotides read TGTGCCAGCAGTTTATATCAGGGGCAGGACGGGGAGCTGTTTTTT. It encodes CASSLYQGQDGELFF.

The chain combines TRBV27 with TRBJ1-1; 8 nucleotides agree with TRBD1. J gave up 1 base and V 2 bases, and 0 bases lay outside the gene matches. The germline V gene encodes CDR1 MNHEY and CDR2 SMNVEV (reference sequence). This CDR3 has 14 amino acids. The DNA of the CDR3 is TGTGCCAGCAGTTTAGGGACAGGGAACACTGAAGCTTTCTTT. This encodes CASSLGTGNTEAFF.